The source of this TCR beta chain is a study of beta chain features in type 1 diabetes. Study findings and constraints: In every one of the four CD4+ subsets, TCRB CDR3s were moderately but significantly shorter in Type 1 diabetes patients. Sequencing of cDNA might inflate the share of cells that strongly express TCR.

Trimming stripped 7 bases from V and 0 bases from J, with 17 bases between. The CDR3 loop spans 16 amino acids. Germline CDR1 SEHNR, CDR2 FQNEAQ (reference sequence). The isolated RNA, all of it, was reverse transcribed, so expressed TCRB transcripts were what got sequenced. Millions of reads were obtained on average from naive, central memory and regulatory T cell samples. Measured with immunoSEQ multiplex PCR; TCRdb has only the in-frame clones, and not every one. The sample records 900,000 or so clones, about 17% being singletons. Every single donor gave one heparinised blood draw, and these averaged about 110 mL. This clone was seen only a few times. Antigen specificity is unknown.

The receptor was derived from a woman aged 18-35 years in good health. Sample: naive CD4+ T cells from blood. This chain connects TRBV7-9 to TRBJ2-3; D is undetermined. The CDR3: CASNTNGQFSTDTQYF. The CDR3 DNA reads TGTGCCAGCAACACGAACGGGCAATTTAGCACAGATACGCAGTATTTT.